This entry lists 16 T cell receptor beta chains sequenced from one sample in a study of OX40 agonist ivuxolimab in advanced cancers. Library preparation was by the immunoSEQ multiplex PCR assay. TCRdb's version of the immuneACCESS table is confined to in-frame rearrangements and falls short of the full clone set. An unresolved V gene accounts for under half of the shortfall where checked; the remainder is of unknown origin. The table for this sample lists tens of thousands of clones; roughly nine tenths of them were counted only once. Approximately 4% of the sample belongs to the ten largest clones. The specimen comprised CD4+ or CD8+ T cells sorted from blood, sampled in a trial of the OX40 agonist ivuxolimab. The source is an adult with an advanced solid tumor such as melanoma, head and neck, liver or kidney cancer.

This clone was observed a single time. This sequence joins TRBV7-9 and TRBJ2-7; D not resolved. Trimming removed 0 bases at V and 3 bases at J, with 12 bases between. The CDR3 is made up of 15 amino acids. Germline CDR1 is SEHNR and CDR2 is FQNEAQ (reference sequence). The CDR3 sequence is CASSLAEMWGYEQYF. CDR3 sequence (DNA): TGTGCCAGCAGCTTAGCGGAAATGTGGGGCTACGAGCAGTACTTC.

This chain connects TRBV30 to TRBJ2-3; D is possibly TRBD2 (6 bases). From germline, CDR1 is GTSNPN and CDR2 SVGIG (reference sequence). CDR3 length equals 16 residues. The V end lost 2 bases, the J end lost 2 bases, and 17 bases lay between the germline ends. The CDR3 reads CAWSISGPLSTDTQYF. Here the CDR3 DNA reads TGTGCCTGGAGTATAAGCGGGCCCCTCTCCACAGATACGCAGTATTTT.

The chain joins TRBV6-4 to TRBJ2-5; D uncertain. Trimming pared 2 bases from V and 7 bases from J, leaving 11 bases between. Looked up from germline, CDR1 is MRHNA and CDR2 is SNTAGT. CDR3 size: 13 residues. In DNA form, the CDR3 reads TGTGCCAGCAGTGACGAGGAGTTCGGGACCCAGTACTTC. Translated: CASSDEEFGTQYF.

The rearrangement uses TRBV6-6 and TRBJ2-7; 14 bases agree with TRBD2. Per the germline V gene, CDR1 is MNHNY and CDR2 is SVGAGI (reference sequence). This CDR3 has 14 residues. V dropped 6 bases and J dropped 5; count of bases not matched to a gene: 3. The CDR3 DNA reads TGTGCCAGCAGATCGGGACTAGCGGGGGACGAGCAGTACTTC. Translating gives CASRSGLAGDEQYF.

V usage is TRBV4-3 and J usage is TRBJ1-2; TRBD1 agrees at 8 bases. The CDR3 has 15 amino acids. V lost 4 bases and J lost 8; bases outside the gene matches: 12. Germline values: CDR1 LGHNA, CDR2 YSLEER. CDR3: CASSRTDRDIGGYTF. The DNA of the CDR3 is TGCGCCAGCAGCCGCACGGACAGGGACATAGGAGGCTACACCTTC.

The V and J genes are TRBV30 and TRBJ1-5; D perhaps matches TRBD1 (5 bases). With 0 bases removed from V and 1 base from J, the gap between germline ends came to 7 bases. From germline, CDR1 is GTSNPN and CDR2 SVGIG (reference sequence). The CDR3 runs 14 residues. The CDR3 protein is CAWSVGESNQPQHF. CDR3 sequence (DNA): TGTGCCTGGAGTGTAGGGGAAAGCAATCAGCCCCAGCATTTT.

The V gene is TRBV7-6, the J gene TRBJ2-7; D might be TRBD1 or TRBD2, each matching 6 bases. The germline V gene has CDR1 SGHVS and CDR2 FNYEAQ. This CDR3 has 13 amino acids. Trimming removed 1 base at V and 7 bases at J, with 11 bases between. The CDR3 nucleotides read TGTGCCAGCAGCTTAGACAGGGCGGGGGAGCAGTACTTC. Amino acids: CASSLDRAGEQYF.

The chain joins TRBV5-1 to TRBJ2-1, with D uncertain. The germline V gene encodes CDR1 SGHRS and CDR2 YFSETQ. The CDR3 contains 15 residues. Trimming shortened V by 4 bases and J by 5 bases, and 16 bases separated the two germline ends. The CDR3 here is CASSNSMRKNNEQFF. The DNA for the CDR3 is TGCGCCAGCAGCAATTCTATGAGAAAAAACAATGAGCAGTTCTTC. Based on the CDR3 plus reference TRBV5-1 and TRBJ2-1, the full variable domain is KAGVTQTPRYLIKTRGQQVTLSCSPISGHRSVSWYQQTPGQGLQFLFEYFSETQRNKGNFPGRFSGRQFSNSRSEMNVSTLELGDSALYLCASSNSMRKNNEQFFGPGTRLTVL.

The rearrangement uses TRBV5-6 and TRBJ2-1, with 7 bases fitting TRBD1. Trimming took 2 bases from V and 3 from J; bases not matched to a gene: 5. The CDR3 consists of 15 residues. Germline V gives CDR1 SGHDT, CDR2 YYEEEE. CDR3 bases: TGTGCCAGCAGCTTACGACAGGGTGTCTACAATGAGCAGTTCTTC. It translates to CASSLRQGVYNEQFF.

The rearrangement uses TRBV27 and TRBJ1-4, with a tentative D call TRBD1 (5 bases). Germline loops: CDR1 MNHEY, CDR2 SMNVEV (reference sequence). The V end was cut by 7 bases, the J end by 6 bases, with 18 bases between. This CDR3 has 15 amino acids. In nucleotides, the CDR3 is TGTGCCAGCAAAGGCCGCGGCAGGGCGTATGAAAAACTGTTTTTT. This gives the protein CASKGRGRAYEKLFF.

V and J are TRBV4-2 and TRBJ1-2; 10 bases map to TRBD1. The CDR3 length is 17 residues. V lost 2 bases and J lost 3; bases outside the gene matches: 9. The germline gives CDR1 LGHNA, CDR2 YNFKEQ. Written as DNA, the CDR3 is TGTGCCAGCAGCCAACCGACAGGGGGCGCGTCGGACTATGGCTACACCTTC. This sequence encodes CASSQPTGGASDYGYTF.

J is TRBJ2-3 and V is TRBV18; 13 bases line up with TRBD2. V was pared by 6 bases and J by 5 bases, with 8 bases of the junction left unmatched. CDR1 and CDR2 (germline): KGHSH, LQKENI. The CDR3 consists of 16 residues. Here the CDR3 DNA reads TGTGCCAGCTCTCTCCCGGGACTAGCGGGGCGAGATACGCAGTATTTT. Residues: CASSLPGLAGRDTQYF.

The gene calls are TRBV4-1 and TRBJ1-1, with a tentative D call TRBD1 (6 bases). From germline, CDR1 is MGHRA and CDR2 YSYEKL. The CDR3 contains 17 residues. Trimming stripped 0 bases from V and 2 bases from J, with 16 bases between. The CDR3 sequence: CASSQDFRTDLNTEAFF. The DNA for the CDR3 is TGCGCCAGCAGCCAAGATTTCCGGACAGACCTAAACACTGAAGCTTTCTTT.

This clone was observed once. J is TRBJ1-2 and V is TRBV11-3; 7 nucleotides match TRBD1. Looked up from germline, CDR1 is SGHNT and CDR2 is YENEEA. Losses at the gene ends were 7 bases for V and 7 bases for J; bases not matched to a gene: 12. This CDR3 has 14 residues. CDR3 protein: CASTLSGQNRGYTF. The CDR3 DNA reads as TGTGCCAGCACCCTTTCGGGACAGAATCGTGGCTACACCTTC. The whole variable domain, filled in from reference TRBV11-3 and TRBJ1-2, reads EAGVVQSPRYKIIEKKQPVAFWCNPISGHNTLYWYLQNLGQGPELLIRYENEEAVDDSQLPKDRFSAERLKGVDSTLKIQPAELGDSAVYLCASTLSGQNRGYTFGSGTRLTVV.

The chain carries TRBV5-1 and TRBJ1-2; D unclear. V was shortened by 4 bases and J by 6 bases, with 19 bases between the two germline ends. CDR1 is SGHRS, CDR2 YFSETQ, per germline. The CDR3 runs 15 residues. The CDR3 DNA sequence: TGCGCCAGCAGCCCCGGCAAGGGTCAGAGGGATGGCTACACCTTC. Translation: CASSPGKGQRDGYTF.

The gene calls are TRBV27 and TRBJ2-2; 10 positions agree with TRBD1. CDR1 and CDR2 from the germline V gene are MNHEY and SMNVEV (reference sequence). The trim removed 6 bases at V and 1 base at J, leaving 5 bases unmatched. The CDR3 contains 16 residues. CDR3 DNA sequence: TGTGCCAGCAGCCGACAGGGGGCCTTGAACACCGGGGAGCTGTTTTTT. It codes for CASSRQGALNTGELFF.